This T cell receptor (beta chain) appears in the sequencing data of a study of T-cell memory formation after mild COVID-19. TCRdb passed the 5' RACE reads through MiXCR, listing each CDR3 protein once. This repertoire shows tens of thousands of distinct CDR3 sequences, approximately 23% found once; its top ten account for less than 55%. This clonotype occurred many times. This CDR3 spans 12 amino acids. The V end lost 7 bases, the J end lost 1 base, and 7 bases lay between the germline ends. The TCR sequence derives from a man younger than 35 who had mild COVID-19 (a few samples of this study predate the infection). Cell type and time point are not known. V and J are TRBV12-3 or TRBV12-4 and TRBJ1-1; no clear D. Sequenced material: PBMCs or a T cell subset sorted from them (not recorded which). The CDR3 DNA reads TGTGCCAGCACTCTCGGGAACACTGAAGCTTTCTTT. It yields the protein CASTLGNTEAFF.